This TCR beta chain was sequenced in a study of cytomegalovirus exposure and HLA in healthy donors. Study information: HLA-typed donors were the source of approximately 85 million unique TCRs held in an early data release. Study results and limitations: For most subjects, TCR beta sequences were reported to predict HLA-A and HLA-B alleles with accuracy. There were 160 or so TCR beta chains listed as cytomegalovirus-associated.

The study ran its PCR with 60 Vbeta and 13 Jbeta primers. Method: immunoSEQ multiplex PCR; TCRdb's copy keeps in-frame clones and lacks some. The sample consists of under 200,000 clones, 77% of them appearing once. Note on this clone: Its matching antigen is unknown.

Germline lookup yields CDR1 MGHDK and CDR2 SYGVNS. The CDR3 spans 13 residues. Trimming stripped 1 base from V and 4 bases from J, with 4 bases between. Sequencing was performed on PBMCs. This receptor was taken from a woman aged 40 to 55 in good health and CMV-seropositive. This sequence joins TRBV25-1 and TRBJ2-2; D unresolved. DNA for the CDR3: TGTGCCAGCAGTGAATGGAGCACCGGGGAGCTGTTTTTT. It yields the protein CASSEWSTGELFF.